This note documents a single T cell receptor (beta chain) sequence. The data are from a study of CD8 T cells in Susac syndrome. TCR beta was sequenced from blood CD8+ and CD4+ T cells. The authors negatively isolated CD8+ and CD4+ T cells and FACS-enriched TEMRA cells. With random hexamers, reverse transcription was performed on roughly 0.5 to 1 ug of RNA. TCRdb analysed the immunoSEQ multiplex PCR reads with MiXCR anew, one entry per CDR3 protein. The sample contains roughly 250,000 distinct CDR3 sequences, around 96% of which appear only once. There are 13 residues in the CDR3. Trimming stripped 3 bases from V and 4 bases from J, with 9 bases between. CDR1 is LGHNT and CDR2 is FRNRAP in the germline V gene.

The chain uses TRBV12-5 and TRBJ2-5; D is possibly TRBD1 (6 bases). Sequencing was carried out using CD4+ T cells from PBMCs. The receptor was isolated from a human donor with Susac syndrome. CDR3 in amino acids: CASGLGQLETQYF. Here the CDR3 DNA reads TGTGCTAGTGGTTTAGGACAGTTAGAGACCCAGTACTTC.